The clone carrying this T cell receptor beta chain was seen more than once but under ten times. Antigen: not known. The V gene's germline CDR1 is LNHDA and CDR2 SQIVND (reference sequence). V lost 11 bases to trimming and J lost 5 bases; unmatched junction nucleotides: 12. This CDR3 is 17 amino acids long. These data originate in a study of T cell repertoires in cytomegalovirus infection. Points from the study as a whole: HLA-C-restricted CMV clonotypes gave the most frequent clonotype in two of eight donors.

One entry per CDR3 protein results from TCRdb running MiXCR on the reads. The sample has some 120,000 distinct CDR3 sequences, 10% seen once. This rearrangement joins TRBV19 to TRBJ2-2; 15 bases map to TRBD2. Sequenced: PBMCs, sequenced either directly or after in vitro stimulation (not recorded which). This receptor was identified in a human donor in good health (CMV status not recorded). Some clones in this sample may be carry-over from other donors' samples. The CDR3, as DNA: TGTGCCTCCAGGACTAGCGGGAGGGCCCTGGGGACCGGGGAGCTGTTTTTT. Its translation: CASRTSGRALGTGELFF.